Below are 2 T cell receptor beta chains sequenced from a single sample in a study of beta chain features in type 1 diabetes (dated by TCRdb to the late 2010s). The library was generated by the immunoSEQ multiplex PCR assay. The entire isolated RNA was reverse transcribed using the High Capacity cDNA Reverse Transcription Kit, and thus expressed TCRB transcripts were sequenced. TCRdb took over this immuneACCESS table, retaining in-frame rearrangements with V and J assigned. Such tables are incomplete; in checked studies, under half of the missing clones stem from an unresolved V gene, and the remainder is unexplained. A total of about 340,000 clones appear in this sample, about a tenth of them only once. Together, the top ten hold about 1% of the sample. What the research found in general, with its limitations: In all four CD4+ subsets, TCRB CDR3 length was moderately but significantly shorter in type 1 diabetes patients.

Their recognized antigens are unknown. Sequencing was carried out using central memory CD4+ T cells from blood. All receptors come from a man aged 25 to 40 with type 1 diabetes.

This clone was detected ten times or more. J is TRBJ2-2 and V is TRBV5-1, with TRBD2 identical over 7 bases. Unmatched junction bases numbered 8, after V lost 2 bases and J lost 4 bases. The CDR3 extends over 16 amino acids. Germline lookup yields CDR1 SGHRS and CDR2 YFSETQ. CDR3: CASSFLSGAGTGELFF. For the CDR3, the DNA is TGCGCCAGCAGCTTCCTGAGCGGGGCTGGCACCGGGGAGCTGTTTTTT.

This clone was picked up a small number of times. The V call is TRBV28, the J call TRBJ1-1; no clear D gene. The length of the CDR3 is 12 residues. V lost 0 bases, J lost 5 bases, and 4 bases lay in between. CDR1 and CDR2 (germline): MDHEN, SYDVKM. CDR3 loop: CASSLWQTEAFF. CDR3 DNA sequence: TGTGCCAGCAGTTTATGGCAGACTGAAGCTTTCTTT.